This TCR beta chain was sequenced for a study of identical twins. J was trimmed by 6 bases and V by 4 bases; bases with no gene match: 9. The CDR3 totals 16 residues. CDR1 and CDR2 (germline): SGHRS, YFSETQ. TCRdb recomputed calls from the 5' RACE reads with MiXCR, one row per CDR3 protein. The table has nearly 650,000 distinct CDR3 sequences, just over 7% seen once. The same specimen was also included in a second study, on yellow fever vaccine responses in identical twins.

This sequence was found in a woman under 30 in good health. Sequencing used PBMCs. The rearrangement uses TRBV5-1 and TRBJ2-2, with 10 bases that match TRBD2. CDR3 in DNA: TGCGCCAGCAGCGCCTCTAGCGGGAGAGTGGCCGGGGAGCTGTTTTTT. It codes for CASSASSGRVAGELFF.